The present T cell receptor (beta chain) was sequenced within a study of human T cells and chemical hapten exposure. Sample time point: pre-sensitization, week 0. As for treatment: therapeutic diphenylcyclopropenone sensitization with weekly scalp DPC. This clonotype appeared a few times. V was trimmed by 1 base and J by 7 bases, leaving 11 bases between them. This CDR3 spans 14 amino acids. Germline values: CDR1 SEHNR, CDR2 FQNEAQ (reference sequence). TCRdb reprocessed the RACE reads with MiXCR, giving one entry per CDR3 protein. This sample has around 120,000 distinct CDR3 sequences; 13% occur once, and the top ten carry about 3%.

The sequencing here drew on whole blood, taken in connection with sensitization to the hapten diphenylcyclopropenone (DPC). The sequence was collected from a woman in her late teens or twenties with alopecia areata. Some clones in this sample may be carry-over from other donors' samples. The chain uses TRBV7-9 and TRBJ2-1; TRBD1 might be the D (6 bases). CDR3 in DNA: TGTGCCAGCAGCTTAGTGGACAGACAAAATGAGCAGTTCTTC. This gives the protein CASSLVDRQNEQFF. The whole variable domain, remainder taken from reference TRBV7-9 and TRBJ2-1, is DTGVSQNPRHKITKRGQNVTFRCDPISEHNRLYWYRQTLGQGPEFLTYFQNEAQLEKSRLLSDRFSAERPKGSFSTLEIQRTEQGDSAMYLCASSLVDRQNEQFFGPGTRLTVL.